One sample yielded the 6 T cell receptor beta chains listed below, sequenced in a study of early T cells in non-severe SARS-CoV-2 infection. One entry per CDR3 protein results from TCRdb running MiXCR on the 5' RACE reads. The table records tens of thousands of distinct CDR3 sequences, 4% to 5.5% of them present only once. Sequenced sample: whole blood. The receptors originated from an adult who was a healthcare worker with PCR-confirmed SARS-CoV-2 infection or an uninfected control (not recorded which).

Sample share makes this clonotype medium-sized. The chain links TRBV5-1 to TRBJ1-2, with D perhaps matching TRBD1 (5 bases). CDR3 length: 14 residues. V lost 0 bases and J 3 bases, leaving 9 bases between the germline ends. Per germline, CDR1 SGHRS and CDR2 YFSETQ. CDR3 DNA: TGCGCCAGCAGCTTGGATATAGGGGACTATGGCTACACCTTC. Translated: CASSLDIGDYGYTF.

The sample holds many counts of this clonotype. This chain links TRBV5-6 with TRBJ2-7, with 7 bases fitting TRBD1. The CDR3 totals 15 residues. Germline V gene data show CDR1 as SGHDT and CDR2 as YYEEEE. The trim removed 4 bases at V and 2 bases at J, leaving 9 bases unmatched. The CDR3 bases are TGTGCCAGCAGCATATACCGGGACAGCACCTACGAGCAGTACTTC. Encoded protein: CASSIYRDSTYEQYF. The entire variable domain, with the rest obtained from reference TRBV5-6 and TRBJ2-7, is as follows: DAGVTQSPTHLIKTRGQQVTLRCSPKSGHDTVSWYQQALGQGPQFIFQYYEEEERQRGNFPDRFSGHQFPNYSSELNVNALLLGDSALYLCASSIYRDSTYEQYFGPGTRLTVT.

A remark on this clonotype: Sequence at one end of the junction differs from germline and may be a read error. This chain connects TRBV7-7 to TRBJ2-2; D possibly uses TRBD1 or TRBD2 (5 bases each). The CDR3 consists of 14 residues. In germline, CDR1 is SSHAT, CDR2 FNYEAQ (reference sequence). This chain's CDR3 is CASSPGAYTGELFF. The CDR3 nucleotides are TGTGCTAGCAGTCCCGGGGCGTACACCGGGGAGCTGTTTTTT.

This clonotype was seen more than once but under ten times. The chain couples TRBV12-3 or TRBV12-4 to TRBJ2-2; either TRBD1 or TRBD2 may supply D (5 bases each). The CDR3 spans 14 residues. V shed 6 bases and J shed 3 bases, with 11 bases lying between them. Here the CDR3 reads CASRIRGDTGELFF. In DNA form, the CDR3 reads TGTGCCAGCAGGATAAGAGGGGACACCGGGGAGCTGTTTTTT.

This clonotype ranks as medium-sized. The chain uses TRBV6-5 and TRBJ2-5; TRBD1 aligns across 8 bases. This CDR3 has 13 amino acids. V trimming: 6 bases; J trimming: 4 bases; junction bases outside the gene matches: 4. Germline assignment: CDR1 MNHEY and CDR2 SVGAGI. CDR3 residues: CASSGQGAETQYF. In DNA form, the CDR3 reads TGTGCCAGCAGCGGCCAGGGGGCAGAGACCCAGTACTTC.

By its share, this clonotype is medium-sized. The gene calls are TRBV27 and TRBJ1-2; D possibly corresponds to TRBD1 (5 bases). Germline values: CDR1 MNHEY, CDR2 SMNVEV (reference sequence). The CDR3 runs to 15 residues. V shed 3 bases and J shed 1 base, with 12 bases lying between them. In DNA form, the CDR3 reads TGTGCCAGCAGTTTCACGGGGGACCTTAACTATGGCTACACCTTC. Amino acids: CASSFTGDLNYGYTF.